This entry is about one T cell receptor beta chain. The antigen is unknown. This record belongs to a study of cytomegalovirus exposure and HLA in healthy donors. Study as a whole: Of the donors genotyped, 398 in all, 75% to 85% fell in the Caucasian-associated ancestry cluster. Whole-study results and caveats: Later analysis demonstrated an association between a missense DCLRE1C variant and TCR beta V- and J-gene trimming.

The CDR3 has 15 residues. Trimming took 5 bases from V and 7 from J, leaving 18 bases between them. Looked up from germline, CDR1 is MNHNS and CDR2 is SASEGT. Both 60 Vbeta primers and 13 Jbeta primers went into the PCR. Method: immunoSEQ multiplex PCR; TCRdb's copy keeps in-frame clones and lacks some. Among about 130,000 clones listed, 6.5% to 9.5% were seen once. The clonotype was recovered from a man aged 35-49 years in good health and CMV-seronegative. The chain combines TRBV6-1 with TRBJ1-5; the D gene is possibly TRBD1 (5 bases). The source material was PBMCs. This CDR3 is CASSNRQGPFQPQHF. The CDR3, as DNA: TGTGCCAGCAGTAACCGGCAGGGCCCCTTCCAGCCCCAGCATTTT.